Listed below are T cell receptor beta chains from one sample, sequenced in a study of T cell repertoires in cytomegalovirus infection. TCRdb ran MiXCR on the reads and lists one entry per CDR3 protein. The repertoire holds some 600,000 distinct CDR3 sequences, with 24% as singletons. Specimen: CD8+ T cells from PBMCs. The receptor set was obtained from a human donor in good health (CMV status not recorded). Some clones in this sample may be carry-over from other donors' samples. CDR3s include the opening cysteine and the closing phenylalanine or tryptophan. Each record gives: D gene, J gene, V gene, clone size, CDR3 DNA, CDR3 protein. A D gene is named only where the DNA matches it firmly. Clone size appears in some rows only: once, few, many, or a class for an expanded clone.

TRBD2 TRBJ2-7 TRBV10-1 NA TGCGCCAGCAGTCCCGAAGCGGGGCCTTCCTACGAGCAGTACTTC CASSPEAGPSYEQYF
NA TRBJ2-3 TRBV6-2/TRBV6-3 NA TGTGCCAGCAGTCTTAGCGGCTACACAGATACGCAGTATTTT CASSLSGYTDTQYF
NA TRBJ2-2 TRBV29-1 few TGCAGCGCGACATCCCCGAACACCGGGGAGCTGTTTTTT CSATSPNTGELFF
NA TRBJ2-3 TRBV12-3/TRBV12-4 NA TGTGCCAGCAGTTGGGGGGGCCGCGGGGCAGATACGCAGTATTTT CASSWGGRGADTQYF
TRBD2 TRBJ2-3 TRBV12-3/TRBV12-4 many TGTGCCAGCAGAATAGCGGGGGGGCACACAGATACGCAGTATTTT CASRIAGGHTDTQYF
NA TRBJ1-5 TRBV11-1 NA TGTGCCAGCAGCCGCGGCCCCTATCAGTCCCAGCATTTT CASSRGPYQSQHF
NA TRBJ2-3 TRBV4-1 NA TGCGCCAGCAGCCGAGCTAGGACAGGAGGGACAGATACGCAGTATTTT CASSRARTGGTDTQYF
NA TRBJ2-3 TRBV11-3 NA TGTGCCAACAGCCCCGGGCCCACAGATACGCAGTATTTT CANSPGPTDTQYF
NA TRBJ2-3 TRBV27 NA TGTGCCAGCAGTAGAAATCCAAAGTGGGATACGCAGTATTTT CASSRNPKWDTQYF
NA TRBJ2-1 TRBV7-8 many TGTGCCAGCAGCTTTGGGGGAGTACAGTTCTTC CASSFGGVQFF
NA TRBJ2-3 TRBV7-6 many TGTGCCAGCAGCCCTACTGGTGTTCCAGATACGCAGTATTTT CASSPTGVPDTQYF
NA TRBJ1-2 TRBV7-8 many TGTGCCAGCAGCTTAGCGCTCCCACTCGGGGGGCGAGTTGGCTACACCTTC CASSLALPLGGRVGYTF
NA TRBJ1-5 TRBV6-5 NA TGTGCCAGCAGTTACTCGTACATCCAGCCCCAGCATTTT CASSYSYIQPQHF
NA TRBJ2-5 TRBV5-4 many TGTGCCAGCAGCCCCATCAGTAAAGAGACCCAGTACTTC CASSPISKETQYF
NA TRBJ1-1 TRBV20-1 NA TGCAGTGCTCCATTCTCAGGGAACACTGAAGCTTTCTTT CSAPFSGNTEAFF
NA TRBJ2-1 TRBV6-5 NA TGTGCCTGCAGTGTGGGATACCCCGCGAGGGAGCAGTTCTTC CACSVGYPAREQFF
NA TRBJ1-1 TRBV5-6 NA TGTGCCAGCGAGGACGGGAACACTGAAGCTTTCTTT CASEDGNTEAFF
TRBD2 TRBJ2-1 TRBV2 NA TGTGCCAGCAGTGAAGCGCTTTGGCGGGGGGAAGGGAATGAACAGTTCTTC CASSEALWRGEGNEQFF
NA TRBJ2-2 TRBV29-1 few TGCAGCGTTGAAGGGATGTGGGACACCGGGGAGCTGTTTTTT CSVEGMWDTGELFF